Each of the 9 T cell receptor beta chains below was sequenced from the same sample in a study of post-analysis software for immune sequencing data. Broader study findings: Controls showed lower frequencies than patients for roughly five TRBV segments, and TRBV5-6, TRBV5-1 and TRBV20-1 were among these.

Unique-molecular-identifier-tagged TCR beta cDNA libraries were used. MiXCR was run by TCRdb on the PCR reads, yielding one entry per CDR3 protein. Of hundreds of thousands of distinct CDR3 sequences in the sample, 25% to 30% were seen once. No antigen is known for these receptors. The source material was blood. The source of these receptors is a girl aged 10 to 17 with multiple sclerosis.

The chain combines TRBV12-3 or TRBV12-4 with TRBJ2-5; 7 bases are shared with TRBD2. CDR3 length: 13 amino acids. Unmatched junction bases numbered 8, after V lost 8 bases and J lost 5 bases. DNA for the CDR3: TGTGCCAGCGCGGAGCGGGGTGGTGAGACCCAGTACTTC. Protein: CASAERGGETQYF.

The chain links TRBV29-1 to TRBJ2-5, with TRBD2 as a possible D gene (5 bases). Germline V CDR1 and CDR2: SQVTM, ANQGSEA. The CDR3 has 14 amino acids. V lost 3 bases to trimming and J lost 5 bases, with 16 bases between them. CDR3 DNA sequence: TGCAGCGTTGATGGGGTTAGCGCCGTCGAGACCCAGTACTTC. Residues: CSVDGVSAVETQYF.

This clonotype occurred a few times. CDR3 protein: CASSPWYQPQHF. In nucleotides, the CDR3 is TGTGCCAGCAGTCCCTGGTATCAGCCCCAGCATTTT. The chain has TRBV12-3 or TRBV12-4 and TRBJ1-5; D remains ambiguous. With 5 bases removed from V and 5 bases from J, the gap between germline ends came to 7 bases. The CDR3 consists of 12 residues.

This chain uses TRBV5-1 with TRBJ1-4; perhaps TRBD1 as D (6 bases). The CDR3 is 15 residues long. Trimming took off 4 bases at V and 7 bases at J, with 17 bases between the two ends. Germline-derived CDR1 and CDR2 are SGHRS and YFSETQ. The CDR3 nucleotides are TGCGCCAGCAGCGGGGACCCACAGGGTCCTGAAAAACTGTTTTTT. It yields the protein CASSGDPQGPEKLFF. Using reference TRBV5-1 and TRBJ1-4 for the parts outside the CDR3, the full variable domain is KAGVTQTPRYLIKTRGQQVTLSCSPISGHRSVSWYQQTPGQGLQFLFEYFSETQRNKGNFPGRFSGRQFSNSRSEMNVSTLELGDSALYLCASSGDPQGPEKLFFGSGTQLSVL.

A single count supports this clonotype. In nucleotides, the CDR3 is TGCAGCGCCGGGGGCAGTCAGAATGAGCAGTTCTTC. Its translation is CSAGGSQNEQFF. This chain links TRBV29-1 with TRBJ2-1; D may match TRBD1 or TRBD2 (6 bases each). The V gene lost 7 bases and the J gene lost 7 bases, with 14 bases spanning the gap. Germline loops: CDR1 SQVTM, CDR2 ANQGSEA. The CDR3 is made up of 12 amino acids.

There are many counts of this clonotype. The chain has TRBV7-2 and TRBJ2-7, with D possibly matching TRBD1 (6 bases). V was cut by 1 base and J by 6 bases, with 10 bases left in between. Germline loops: CDR1 SGHTA, CDR2 FQGNSA. The CDR3 extends over 13 amino acids. CDR3: CASSLVQGREQYF. In DNA form, the CDR3 reads TGTGCCAGCAGCTTAGTGCAGGGGCGCGAGCAGTACTTC.

This clonotype came up once. V gene TRBV2 combines with J gene TRBJ2-5, with D uncertain. The germline V gene encodes CDR1 SNHLY and CDR2 FYNNEI. The CDR3 has 14 amino acids. V lost 7 bases and J 7 bases, leaving 19 bases between the germline ends. The CDR3 protein is CASISGGLPRTQYF. In nucleotides, the CDR3 is TGTGCCAGCATATCCGGCGGCCTCCCAAGGACCCAGTACTTC.

The chain employs TRBV5-6 and TRBJ2-1; 8 bases agree with TRBD1. With 4 bases clipped from V and 5 bases from J, the junction kept 8 bases outside the gene matches. This CDR3 comprises 15 residues. Germline CDR1 is SGHDT and CDR2 is YYEEEE. The CDR3 reads CASSPRRTGHNEQFF. DNA of the CDR3: TGTGCCAGCAGCCCTCGAAGGACAGGGCACAATGAGCAGTTCTTC.

This clonotype was seen a handful of times. The V call is TRBV7-9, the J call TRBJ2-5; 9 bases map to TRBD2. The CDR3 length is 15 residues. CDR1 is SEHNR, CDR2 FQNEAQ, per germline (reference sequence). Trimming cost V 5 bases and J 1 base; bases outside gene matches: 5. This CDR3 is CASSSGGTAQETQYF. The CDR3 bases are TGTGCCAGCAGCAGCGGGGGGACAGCCCAAGAGACCCAGTACTTC.